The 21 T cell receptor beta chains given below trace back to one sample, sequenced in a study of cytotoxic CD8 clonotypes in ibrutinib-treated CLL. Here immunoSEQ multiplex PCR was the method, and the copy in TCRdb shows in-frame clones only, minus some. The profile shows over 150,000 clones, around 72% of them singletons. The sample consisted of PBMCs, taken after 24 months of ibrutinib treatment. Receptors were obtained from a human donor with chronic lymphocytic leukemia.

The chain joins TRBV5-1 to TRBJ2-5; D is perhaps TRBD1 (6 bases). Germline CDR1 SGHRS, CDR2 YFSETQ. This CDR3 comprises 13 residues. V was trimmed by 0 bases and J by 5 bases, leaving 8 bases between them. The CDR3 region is CASSLGQGETQYF. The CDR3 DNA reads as TGCGCCAGCAGCTTGGGGCAGGGGGAGACCCAGTACTTC.

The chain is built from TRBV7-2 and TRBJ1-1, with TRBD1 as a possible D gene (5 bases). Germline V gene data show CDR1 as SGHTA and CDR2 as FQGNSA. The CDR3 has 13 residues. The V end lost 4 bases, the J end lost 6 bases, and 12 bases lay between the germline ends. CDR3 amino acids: CASSSYGGSEAFF. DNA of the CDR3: TGTGCCAGCAGCTCCTATGGGGGATCTGAAGCTTTCTTT. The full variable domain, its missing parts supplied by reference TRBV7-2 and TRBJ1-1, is GAGVSQSPSNKVTEKGKDVELRCDPISGHTALYWYRQSLGQGLEFLIYFQGNSAPDKSGLPSDRFSAERTGGSVSTLTIQRTQQEDSAVYLCASSSYGGSEAFFGQGTRLTVV.

In nucleotides, the CDR3 is TGTGCCAGCAAAGTTACTGAAACTTCCTACAATGAGCAGTTCTTC. This gives the protein CASKVTETSYNEQFF. The chain recombines TRBV6-1 with TRBJ2-1; unclear D gene. The CDR3 runs to 15 residues. The V and J ends lost 7 bases and 1 base respectively, with 14 bases between them. The germline CDR1 and CDR2 sequences are MNHNS and SASEGT.

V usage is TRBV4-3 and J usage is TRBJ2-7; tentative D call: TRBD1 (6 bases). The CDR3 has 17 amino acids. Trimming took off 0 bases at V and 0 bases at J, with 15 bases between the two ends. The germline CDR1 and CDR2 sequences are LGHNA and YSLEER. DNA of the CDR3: TGCGCCAGCAGCCAAGATTTGTCGGGACAAGTCTCCTACGAGCAGTACTTC. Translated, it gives CASSQDLSGQVSYEQYF.

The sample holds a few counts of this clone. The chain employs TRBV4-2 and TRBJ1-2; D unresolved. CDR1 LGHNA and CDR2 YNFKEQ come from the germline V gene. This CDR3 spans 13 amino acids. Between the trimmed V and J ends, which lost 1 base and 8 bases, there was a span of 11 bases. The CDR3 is CASSQAVFLGYTF. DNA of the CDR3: TGTGCCAGCAGCCAAGCAGTATTTTTAGGCTACACCTTC.

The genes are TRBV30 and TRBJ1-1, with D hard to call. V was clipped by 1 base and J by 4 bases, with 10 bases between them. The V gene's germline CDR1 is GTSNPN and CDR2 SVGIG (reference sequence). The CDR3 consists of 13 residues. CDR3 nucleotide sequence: TGTGCCTGGAGTGGGGGTGGTCCCACTGAAGCTTTCTTT. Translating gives CAWSGGGPTEAFF.

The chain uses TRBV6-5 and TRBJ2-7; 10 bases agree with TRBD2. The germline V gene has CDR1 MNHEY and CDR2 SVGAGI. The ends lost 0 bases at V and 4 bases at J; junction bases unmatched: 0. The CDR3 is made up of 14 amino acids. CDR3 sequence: CASSYSSGRYEQYF. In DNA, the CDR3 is TGTGCCAGCAGTTACTCTAGCGGGAGGTACGAGCAGTACTTC.

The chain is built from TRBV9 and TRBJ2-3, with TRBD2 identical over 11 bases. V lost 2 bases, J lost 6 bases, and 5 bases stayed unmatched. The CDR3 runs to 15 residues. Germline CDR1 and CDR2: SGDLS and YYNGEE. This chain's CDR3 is CASSVELAGADTQYF. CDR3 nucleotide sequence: TGTGCCAGCAGCGTGGAACTAGCGGGGGCCGATACGCAGTATTTT. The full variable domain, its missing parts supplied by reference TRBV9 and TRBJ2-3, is DSGVTQTPKHLITATGQRVTLRCSPRSGDLSVYWYQQSLDQGLQFLIQYYNGEERAKGNILERFSAQQFPDLHSELNLSSLELGDSALYFCASSVELAGADTQYFGPGTRLTVL.

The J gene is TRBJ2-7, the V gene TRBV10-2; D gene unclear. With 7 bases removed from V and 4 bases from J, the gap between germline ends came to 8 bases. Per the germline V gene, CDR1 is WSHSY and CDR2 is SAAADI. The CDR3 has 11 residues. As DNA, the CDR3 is TGCGCCAGCAAAGGTCGGTACGAGCAGTACTTC. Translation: CASKGRYEQYF.

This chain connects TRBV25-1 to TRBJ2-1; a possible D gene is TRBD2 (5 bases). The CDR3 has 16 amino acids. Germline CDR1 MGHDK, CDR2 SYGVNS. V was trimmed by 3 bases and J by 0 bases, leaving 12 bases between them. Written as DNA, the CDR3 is TGTGCCAGCAGTGACAGCCGGGAACTCTCCTACAATGAGCAGTTCTTC. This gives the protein CASSDSRELSYNEQFF.

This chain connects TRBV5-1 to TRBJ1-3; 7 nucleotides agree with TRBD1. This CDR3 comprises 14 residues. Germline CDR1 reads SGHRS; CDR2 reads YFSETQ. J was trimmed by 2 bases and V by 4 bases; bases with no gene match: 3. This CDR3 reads CASSRDSPGNTIYF. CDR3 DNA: TGCGCCAGCAGCCGGGACAGTCCTGGAAACACCATATATTTT.

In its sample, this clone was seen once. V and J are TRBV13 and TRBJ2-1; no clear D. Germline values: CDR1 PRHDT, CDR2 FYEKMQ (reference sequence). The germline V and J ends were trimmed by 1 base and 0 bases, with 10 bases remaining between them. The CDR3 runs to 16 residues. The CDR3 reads CASSLVAGVSYNEQFF. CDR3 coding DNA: TGTGCCAGCAGCTTAGTTGCAGGAGTCTCCTACAATGAGCAGTTCTTC.

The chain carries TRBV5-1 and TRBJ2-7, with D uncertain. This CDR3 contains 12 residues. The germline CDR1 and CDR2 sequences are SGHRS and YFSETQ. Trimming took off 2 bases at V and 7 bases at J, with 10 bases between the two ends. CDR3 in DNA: TGCGCCAGCAGCTTAAAGTGGTCTGAGCAGTACTTC. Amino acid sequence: CASSLKWSEQYF.

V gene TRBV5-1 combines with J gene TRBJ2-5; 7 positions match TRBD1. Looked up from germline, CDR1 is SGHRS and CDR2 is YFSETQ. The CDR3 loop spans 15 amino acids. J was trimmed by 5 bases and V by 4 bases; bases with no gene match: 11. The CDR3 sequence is CASSEDRFAAETQYF. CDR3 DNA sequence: TGCGCCAGCAGCGAGGACAGGTTTGCTGCTGAGACCCAGTACTTC.

DNA for the CDR3: TGTGCCAGCAGCTTGAACAGGGGGCCGATAAGCGCTGAAGCTTTCTTT. It codes for CASSLNRGPISAEAFF. The chain has TRBV7-2 and TRBJ1-1, with TRBD1 matching over 9 bases. Germline loops: CDR1 SGHTA, CDR2 FQGNSA. J lost 6 bases, V lost 3 bases, and 11 bases had no gene match. The CDR3 loop spans 16 amino acids.

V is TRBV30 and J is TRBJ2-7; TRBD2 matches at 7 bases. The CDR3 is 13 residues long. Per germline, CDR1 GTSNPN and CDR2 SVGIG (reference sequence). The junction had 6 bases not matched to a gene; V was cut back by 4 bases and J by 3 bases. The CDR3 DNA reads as TGTGCCTGGACCTCGGGGGGTCTCTACGAGCAGTACTTC. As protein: CAWTSGGLYEQYF.

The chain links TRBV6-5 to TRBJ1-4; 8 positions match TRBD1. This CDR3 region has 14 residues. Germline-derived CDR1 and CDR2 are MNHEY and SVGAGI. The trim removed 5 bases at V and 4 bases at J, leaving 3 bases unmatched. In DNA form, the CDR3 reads TGTGCCAGCAGTGGGGACAGGCTTAATGAAAAACTGTTTTTT. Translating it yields CASSGDRLNEKLFF.

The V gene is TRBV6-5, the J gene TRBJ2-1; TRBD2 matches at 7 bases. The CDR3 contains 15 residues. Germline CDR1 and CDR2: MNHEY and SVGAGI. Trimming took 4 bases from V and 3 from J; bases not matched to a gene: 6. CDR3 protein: CASSFTSEVYNEQFF. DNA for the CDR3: TGTGCCAGCAGTTTTACTAGCGAGGTCTACAATGAGCAGTTCTTC.

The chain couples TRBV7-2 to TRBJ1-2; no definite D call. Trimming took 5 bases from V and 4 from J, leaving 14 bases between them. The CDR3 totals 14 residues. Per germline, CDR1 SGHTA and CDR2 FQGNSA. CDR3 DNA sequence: TGTGCCAGCAGCATTATAGGGTCCCGCTATGGCTACACCTTC. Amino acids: CASSIIGSRYGYTF.

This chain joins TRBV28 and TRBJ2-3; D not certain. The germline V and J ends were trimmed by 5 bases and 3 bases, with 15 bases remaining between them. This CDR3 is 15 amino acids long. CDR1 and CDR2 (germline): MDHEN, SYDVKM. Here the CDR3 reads CASSDVLMGTDTQYF. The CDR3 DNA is TGTGCCAGCAGTGATGTCCTGATGGGGACAGATACGCAGTATTTT.

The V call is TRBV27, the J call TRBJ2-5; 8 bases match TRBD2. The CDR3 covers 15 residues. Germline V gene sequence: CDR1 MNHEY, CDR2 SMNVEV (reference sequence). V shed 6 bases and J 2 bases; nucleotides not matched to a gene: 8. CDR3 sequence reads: CASRSIAGLQETQYF. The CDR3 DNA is TGTGCCAGCAGGTCCATAGCGGGACTACAAGAGACCCAGTACTTC.